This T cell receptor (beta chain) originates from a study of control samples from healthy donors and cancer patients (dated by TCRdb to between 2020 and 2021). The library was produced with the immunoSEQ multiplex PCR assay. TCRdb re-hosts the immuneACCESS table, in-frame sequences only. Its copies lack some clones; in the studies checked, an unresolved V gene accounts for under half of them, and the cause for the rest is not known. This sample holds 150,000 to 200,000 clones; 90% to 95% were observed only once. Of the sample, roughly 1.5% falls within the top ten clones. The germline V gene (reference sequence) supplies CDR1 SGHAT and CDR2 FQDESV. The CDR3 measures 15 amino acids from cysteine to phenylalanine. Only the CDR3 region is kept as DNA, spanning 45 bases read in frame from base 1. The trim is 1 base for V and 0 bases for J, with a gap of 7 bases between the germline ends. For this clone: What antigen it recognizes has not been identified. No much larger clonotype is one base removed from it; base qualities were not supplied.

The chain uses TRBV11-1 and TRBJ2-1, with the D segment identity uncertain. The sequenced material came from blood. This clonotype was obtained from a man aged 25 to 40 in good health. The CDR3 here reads CASSLDRASYNEQFF. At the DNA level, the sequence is TGTGCCAGCAGCTTAGACCGGGCCTCCTACAATGAGCAGTTCTTC.